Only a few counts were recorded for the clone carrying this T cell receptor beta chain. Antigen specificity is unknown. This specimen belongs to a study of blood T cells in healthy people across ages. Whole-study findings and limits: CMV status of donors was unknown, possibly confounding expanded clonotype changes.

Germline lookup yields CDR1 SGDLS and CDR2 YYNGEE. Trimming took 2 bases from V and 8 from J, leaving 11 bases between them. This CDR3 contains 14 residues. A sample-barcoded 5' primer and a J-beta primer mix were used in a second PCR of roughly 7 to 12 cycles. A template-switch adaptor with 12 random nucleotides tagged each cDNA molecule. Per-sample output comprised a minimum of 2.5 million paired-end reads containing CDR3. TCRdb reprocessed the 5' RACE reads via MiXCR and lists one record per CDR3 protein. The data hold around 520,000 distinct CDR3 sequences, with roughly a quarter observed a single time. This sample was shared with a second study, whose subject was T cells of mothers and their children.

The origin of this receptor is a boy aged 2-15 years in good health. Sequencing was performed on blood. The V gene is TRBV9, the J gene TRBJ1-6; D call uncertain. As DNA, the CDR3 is TGTGCCAGCAGCGTTCATCTTTCTGATTCACCCCTCCACTTT. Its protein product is CASSVHLSDSPLHF.